These T cell receptor beta chains were read from a single sample in a study of T cells in tuberculosis. Assay used: immunoSEQ multiplex PCR; TCRdb lists only in-frame clones, some missing. In the table there are under 50,000 clones, nearly 97% of which are singletons. Input material: PBMCs. The origin of the receptors is a donor aged 10-29 years with latent tuberculosis or without tuberculosis infection. Each CDR3 is given with its conserved first and last residue. D genes are given only for firm matches. Not all rows give a size; the values are once, few, many and, for expanded clones, a class.

>13|TRBV4-1|once|.|TRBJ1-5
CASSQAEIQPQHF
TGCGCCAGCAGCCAAGCGGAGATTCAGCCCCAGCATTTT
>13|TRBV2|.|.|TRBJ1-1
CASIREENTEAFF
TGTGCCAGCATCCGGGAGGAAAACACTGAAGCTTTCTTT
>16|TRBV7-9|.|.|TRBJ2-3
CASSSPRVASTDTQYF
TGTGCCAGCAGCTCCCCACGGGTGGCTAGCACAGATACGCAGTATTTT
>12|TRBV4-1|.|.|TRBJ2-7
CASSQLGGEQYF
TGCGCCAGCAGCCAATTGGGGGGCGAGCAGTACTTC
>16|TRBV30|.|TRBD1|TRBJ1-5
CAWSTGTGGNNQPQHF
TGTGCCTGGAGCACCGGGACAGGGGGCAACAATCAGCCCCAGCATTTT
>11|TRBV2|.|.|TRBJ1-2
CASSADRLSTF
TGTGCCAGCAGTGCGGACAGATTGTCCACCTTC
>17|TRBV11-2|once|.|TRBJ1-4
CASSLDLQGRDTGKLFF
TGTGCCAGCAGCTTAGATTTGCAGGGGAGAGATACTGGGAAACTGTTTTTT
>16|TRBV15|.|.|TRBJ1-6
CATSRVGSFTNSPLHF
TGTGCCACCAGCAGAGTTGGCAGTTTTACAAATTCACCCCTCCACTTT
>13|TRBV13|.|TRBD1|TRBJ1-1
CASSLRGETEAFF
TGTGCCAGCAGCCTCAGGGGGGAGACTGAAGCTTTCTTT
>13|TRBV28|.|TRBD1|TRBJ1-2
CASSLRTGNGYTF
TGTGCCAGCAGCCTCCGGACAGGGAATGGCTACACCTTC
>15|TRBV11-2|once|.|TRBJ1-2
CASSLRMGGLEGYTF
TGTGCCAGCAGCCTAAGGATGGGGGGGCTTGAAGGCTACACCTTC
>18|TRBV25-1|.|TRBD2|TRBJ2-7
CASSESVRVGGTTYEQYF
TGTGCCAGCAGTGAATCCGTTCGCGTCGGGGGGACCACCTACGAGCAGTACTTC
>18|TRBV5-1|.|.|TRBJ2-1
CASSSQSFKGGTYNEQFF
TGCGCCAGCAGCTCCCAAAGTTTTAAGGGAGGTACCTACAATGAGCAGTTCTTC
>19|TRBV28|once|.|TRBJ1-2
CASSFSLTIGGRANYGYTF
TGTGCCAGCAGTTTTAGTTTAACAATCGGTGGGAGAGCTAACTATGGCTACACCTTC
>16|TRBV4-2|once|TRBD1|TRBJ1-1
CASSQLPGQGTTEAFF
TGTGCCAGCAGCCAACTCCCGGGACAGGGGACTACTGAAGCTTTCTTT
>17|TRBV2|few|TRBD1|TRBJ2-7
CASSESFGDRGLGEQYF
TGTGCCAGCAGTGAAAGTTTTGGGGACAGGGGGCTGGGCGAGCAGTACTTC
>17|TRBV7-2|.|TRBD2|TRBJ2-1
CASSLARRRGGNNEQFF
TGTGCCAGCAGCTTAGCGCGTCGGCGGGGGGGGAACAATGAGCAGTTCTTC
>16|TRBV7-9|.|TRBD1|TRBJ1-1
CASRPDQTGGWTEAFF
TGTGCCAGCAGACCAGACCAGACAGGGGGATGGACTGAAGCTTTCTTT
>17|TRBV4-3|.|.|TRBJ2-1
CASSQDTGRASYNEQFF
TGCGCCAGCAGCCAAGATACCGGCAGGGCGTCCTACAATGAGCAGTTCTTC
>15|TRBV6-1|.|.|TRBJ1-2
CASTMTGIGTYGYTF
TGTGCCAGCACTATGACAGGAATAGGCACCTATGGCTACACCTTC
>11|TRBV7-2|.|.|TRBJ2-7
CASSPAYEQYF
TGTGCCAGCAGCCCCGCCTACGAGCAGTACTTC
>16|TRBV4-3|once|TRBD1|TRBJ1-1
CASSQHLDRANTEAFF
TGCGCCAGCAGCCAACATCTCGACAGGGCGAACACTGAAGCTTTCTTT
>17|TRBV5-6|.|.|TRBJ2-3
CASSPTEGGAGVDTQYF
TGTGCCAGCAGCCCCACGGAAGGGGGGGCCGGGGTTGATACGCAGTATTTT
>17|TRBV28|.|TRBD2|TRBJ2-2
CASSLKRTSGKNGELFF
TGTGCCAGCAGCTTAAAACGGACTAGCGGGAAAAACGGGGAGCTGTTTTTT
>14|TRBV5-4|.|.|TRBJ1-1
CASSSREGGTEAFF
TGTGCCAGCAGCTCCCGGGAGGGCGGCACTGAAGCTTTCTTT
>16|TRBV6-1|.|.|TRBJ2-5
CASSEAGGGSQETQYF
TGTGCCAGCAGTGAAGCGGGAGGAGGAAGCCAAGAGACCCAGTACTTC
>15|TRBV9|.|.|TRBJ1-4
CASSVGAYQNEKLFF
TGTGCCAGCAGCGTAGGCGCCTACCAAAATGAAAAACTGTTTTTT
>15|TRBV28|once|.|TRBJ2-2
CASSLWGGNTGELFF
TGTGCCAGCAGTTTATGGGGGGGTAACACCGGGGAGCTGTTTTTT
>14|TRBV7-8|.|TRBD1|TRBJ2-5
CASRAPGQGSAQYF
TGTGCCAGCAGGGCTCCGGGACAGGGCTCGGCCCAGTACTTC
>16|TRBV13|.|TRBD1|TRBJ2-7
CASAFPRQGAPYEQYF
TGTGCCAGCGCCTTCCCGAGGCAGGGGGCACCCTACGAGCAGTACTTC
>16|TRBV6-5|.|.|TRBJ1-3
CASSYSTGIAGNTIYF
TGTGCCAGCAGTTACTCGACGGGAATCGCTGGAAACACCATATATTTT
>16|TRBV7-8|.|.|TRBJ2-6
CASSLDRLPGANVLTF
TGTGCCAGCAGCTTAGACAGGTTGCCTGGGGCCAACGTCCTGACTTTC
>12|TRBV9|.|.|TRBJ2-1
CASSASGSKQFF
TGTGCCAGCAGCGCCAGCGGGTCTAAGCAGTTCTTC
>13|TRBV9|.|.|TRBJ2-6
CASSVEGRGALTF
TGTGCCAGCAGCGTCGAAGGTCGGGGGGCCCTGACTTTC
>16|TRBV9|.|TRBD1|TRBJ1-1
CASSVGEGGKNTEAFF
TGTGCCAGCAGCGTAGGTGAAGGGGGCAAGAACACTGAAGCTTTCTTT
>15|TRBV19|.|.|TRBJ1-1
CASSPKPVSNTEAFF
TGTGCCAGTAGTCCCAAACCGGTCTCGAACACTGAAGCTTTCTTT
>15|TRBV5-1|.|TRBD1|TRBJ1-1
CASSSPGQGGTEAFF
TGCGCCAGCAGCTCGCCGGGACAGGGAGGCACTGAAGCTTTCTTT
>17|TRBV7-6|once|.|TRBJ1-4
CASSSGLSLGEGEKLFF
TGTGCCAGCAGCTCCGGCTTGTCTTTAGGGGAAGGTGAAAAACTGTTTTTT
>17|TRBV7-2|.|.|TRBJ1-2
CASSYRGGEGTSYGYTF
TGTGCCAGCAGCTATAGAGGAGGGGAGGGGACATCTTATGGCTACACCTTC
>16|TRBV30|.|TRBD2|TRBJ2-1
CAWSVPGGASVDEQFF
TGTGCCTGGAGTGTACCGGGGGGGGCCTCGGTCGATGAGCAGTTCTTC
>14|TRBV25-1|.|.|TRBJ1-4
CASISSSTNEKLFF
TGTGCCAGCATCTCGTCCTCAACTAATGAAAAACTGTTTTTT